The clone carrying this TCR beta chain has more than one count but fewer than ten. Its cognate antigen is unknown. Trimming pared 3 bases from V and 4 bases from J, leaving 16 bases between. CDR1 SGHRS and CDR2 YFSETQ come from the germline V gene. The CDR3 runs 16 residues. TCRdb re-analysed the 5' RACE reads in MiXCR, keeping a single row per CDR3 protein. The table records 130,000 or so distinct CDR3 sequences, 15% of them present only once. This sample is drawn from a study of T cells after yellow fever vaccination. Study summary: The fractions with low cell numbers were processed using SMART-Seq v4 Ultra Low Input.

The study, taken as a whole, reports: Most primary-vaccination clones recurred post-booster (approximately 95% CD4, about 87% CD8). A small share of clonotypes appeared in both CD4 and CD8 compartments.

The sample was CD8+ T cells sorted from PBMCs, taken 5 days after the yellow fever booster vaccination. The chain recombines TRBV5-1 with TRBJ2-2; D remains ambiguous. This TCR was recovered from a man aged 18 to 30 who received the YFV17D yellow fever vaccine. CDR3 sequence (DNA): TGCGCCAGCAGCTCCCTCCCCTCTAGTCCCACCGGGGAGCTGTTTTTT. Its protein is CASSSLPSSPTGELFF.